These 15 T cell receptor beta chains came from one sample sequenced in a study of immune evolution from preneoplasia to lung adenocarcinoma (dated by TCRdb to the early 2020s). The library was obtained by the immunoSEQ multiplex PCR assay. In TCRdb, the immuneACCESS table is reduced to in-frame sequences with V and J assigned. These tables do not hold every clone; where another copy was compared, an unresolved V gene accounts for under half, and the others remain unexplained. This sample holds about 2,000 clones; around 72% were observed only once. Clones ranked in the top ten supply around 8.7% of the sample. The sample consisted of FFPE minimally invasive lung adenocarcinoma tissue. The sample's cell subset or site label, decoded: micro-invasive lung adenocarcinoma (MIA). The receptors shown here come from a person aged 55 to 79 with lung adenocarcinoma.

V gene TRBV5-1 combines with J gene TRBJ2-3; D not certain. Per the germline V gene, CDR1 is SGHRS and CDR2 is YFSETQ. V lost 2 bases, J lost 5 bases, and 9 bases lay in between. The CDR3 consists of 13 residues. The CDR3 sequence: CASSFLSGDTQYF. The DNA of the CDR3 is TGCGCCAGCAGCTTCCTTAGTGGAGATACGCAGTATTTT. The full variable domain, its missing parts supplied by reference TRBV5-1 and TRBJ2-3, is KAGVTQTPRYLIKTRGQQVTLSCSPISGHRSVSWYQQTPGQGLQFLFEYFSETQRNKGNFPGRFSGRQFSNSRSEMNVSTLELGDSALYLCASSFLSGDTQYFGPGTRLTVL.

The CDR3, as DNA: TGTGCCAGCAGCCCCGGGGACCGAAAGTTCTTC. Protein sequence: CASSPGDRKFF. The chain carries TRBV4-2 and TRBJ2-1; tentatively, D is TRBD1 or TRBD2 (5 bases each). From germline, CDR1 is LGHNA and CDR2 YNFKEQ. This CDR3 spans 11 amino acids. The V and J ends lost 4 bases and 14 bases respectively, with 12 bases between them.

The gene calls are TRBV7-3 and TRBJ1-1; D may be TRBD1 (6 bases). Trimming removed 5 bases from V and 1 base from J, with 14 bases in between. Per the germline V gene, CDR1 is SGHTA and CDR2 is FQGTGA. The CDR3 runs 15 residues. This CDR3 reads CASSKEGEGNTEAFF. DNA for the CDR3: TGTGCCAGCAGCAAAGAGGGGGAGGGGAACACTGAAGCTTTCTTT.

The J gene is TRBJ1-5, the V gene TRBV30, with D possibly matching TRBD1 (5 bases). In germline, CDR1 is GTSNPN, CDR2 SVGIG (reference sequence). V was trimmed by 2 bases and J by 4 bases, leaving 9 bases between them. CDR3 length equals 13 residues. The CDR3 nucleotides are TGTGCCTGGAGTTCGACAGAGAATCAGCCCCAGCATTTT. Amino acid sequence: CAWSSTENQPQHF.

The sample holds one count of this clone. The gene calls are TRBV19 and TRBJ2-3, with 9 bases fitting TRBD2. CDR1 is LNHDA, CDR2 SQIVND, per germline (reference sequence). CDR3 size: 15 residues. J lost 5 bases, V lost 4 bases, and 7 bases had no gene match. As DNA, the CDR3 is TGTGCCAGTAGTACGGTAGCGGGGGAGGGAGATACGCAGTATTTT. Its translation: CASSTVAGEGDTQYF.

The table lists this clone with a few counts. This chain connects TRBV4-1 to TRBJ2-3; 10 bases are shared with TRBD2. The J segment lost 2 bases and the V segment lost 2 bases, leaving 4 bases of the junction unmatched. The CDR3 extends over 16 amino acids. Germline V gene lookup returns CDR1 MGHRA and CDR2 YSYEKL. The CDR3 spells CASSQNSGGTTDTQYF. The CDR3 coding sequence is TGCGCCAGCAGCCAAAATAGCGGGGGGACCACAGATACGCAGTATTTT.

The chain joins TRBV2 to TRBJ2-3, with unresolved D. The germline gives CDR1 SNHLY, CDR2 FYNNEI. The CDR3 extends over 11 amino acids. Trimming stripped 7 bases from V and 4 bases from J, with 6 bases between. The CDR3 spells CASIEADTQYF. The CDR3 DNA reads TGTGCCAGCATAGAGGCAGATACGCAGTATTTT.

V usage is TRBV13 and J usage is TRBJ2-3; D gene unclear. V was clipped by 1 base and J by 0 bases, with 14 bases between them. Looked up from germline, CDR1 is PRHDT and CDR2 is FYEKMQ (reference sequence). The CDR3 has 17 residues. Here the CDR3 reads CASSLDSGDPSTDTQYF. CDR3 DNA sequence: TGTGCCAGCAGCTTAGACTCCGGTGATCCAAGCACAGATACGCAGTATTTT.

The rearrangement links TRBV6-5 to TRBJ2-4; a possible D gene is TRBD1 (5 bases). Germline V gene lookup returns CDR1 MNHEY and CDR2 SVGAGI. V dropped 8 bases and J dropped 8 bases, with 10 bases sitting between them. The CDR3 spans 11 residues. The CDR3 nucleotides read TGTGCCAGCGGGGCTCAGGACATTCAGTACTTC. It yields the protein CASGAQDIQYF.

The gene calls are TRBV28 and TRBJ2-5; 13 nucleotides align to TRBD2. The V and J ends lost 6 bases and 5 bases, in that order; junction bases with no gene match: 3. The CDR3 extends over 14 amino acids. CDR1 is MDHEN and CDR2 is SYDVKM in the germline V gene. Here the CDR3 reads CASRLAGGGETQYF. The CDR3 DNA sequence: TGTGCCAGCAGACTAGCGGGGGGGGGCGAGACCCAGTACTTC.

The rearrangement uses TRBV1 and TRBJ2-7; no check of the table's D call, TRBD1, against the DNA was made. TRBV1 is designated a pseudogene. CDR3 length: 15 amino acids. The CDR3 sequence is CTSSQARARAYEQYF. The CDR3 bases are TGCACCAGCAGCCAAGCCAGGGCCCGAGCCTACGAGCAGTACTTC.

J is TRBJ2-2 and V is TRBV7-9; D might be TRBD1 or TRBD2, each matching 5 bases. The germline CDR1 and CDR2 sequences are SEHNR and FQNEAQ (reference sequence). The CDR3 has 12 amino acids. The V end was cut by 3 bases, the J end by 6 bases, with 5 bases between. The chain's CDR3 is CASSLGAGELFF. As DNA, the CDR3 is TGTGCCAGCAGCTTGGGGGCCGGGGAGCTGTTTTTT.

This chain uses TRBV6-5 with TRBJ1-2; tentatively, D is TRBD1 (6 bases). The germline gives CDR1 MNHEY, CDR2 SVGAGI. V was cut by 5 bases and J by 6 bases, with 13 bases left in between. CDR3 size: 13 residues. CDR3 nucleotide sequence: TGTGCCAGCAGTCAGGACAGCCTCGATGGCTACACCTTC. Protein product: CASSQDSLDGYTF.

The chain recombines TRBV19 with TRBJ2-1; a weak D match, TRBD2 (8 bases). CDR3 length equals 18 residues. Germline-derived CDR1 and CDR2 are LNHDA and SQIVND (reference sequence). Trimming pared 3 bases from V and 0 bases from J, leaving 18 bases between. The CDR3 reads CASSIRGGYRGSYNEQFF. DNA of the CDR3: TGTGCCAGTAGTATCCGGGGGGGATACAGGGGCTCCTACAATGAGCAGTTCTTC.

This chain links TRBV5-1 with TRBJ1-1, with D tentatively TRBD1 (5 bases). Germline lookup yields CDR1 SGHRS and CDR2 YFSETQ. Trimming cost V 4 bases and J 1 base, with 11 bases left between them. This CDR3 is built from 14 residues. The CDR3 DNA reads TGCGCCAGCAGCCTACCAACAGGGAACACTGAAGCTTTCTTT. Its translation is CASSLPTGNTEAFF.